This record covers a single T cell receptor beta chain. What the recovered Cohort 3 donors had was two negative PCRs, clearance, or symptom resolution. The data are from a study of blood T cell repertoires in COVID-19. The wider study: The samples span acute and convalescent COVID-19 from the United States, Italy and Spain. Sample material is recorded as cDNA or gDNA derived from T cells, B-cell-depleted T cells, or PBMCs.

CDR3 length: 14 residues. V lost 4 bases, J lost 2 bases, and 3 bases stayed unmatched. CDR1 and CDR2 from the germline V gene are SGHDT and YYEEEE. Per the study methods: Reference gene primer amplification gave nucleated cell count estimates. Sequenced by immunoSEQ multiplex PCR; TCRdb stores in-frame clones only, minus some. V, J and clone size were drawn from that table, and D and trimming were deduced from the DNA. The data hold approximately 150,000 clones, with around four fifths observed a single time. The clonotype comes from a woman aged 40 to 55 who had recovered from COVID-19. The chain has TRBV5-6 and TRBJ2-7, with 10 bases lining up with TRBD1. Input material: PBMCs or T cells enriched from blood (not recorded which). The CDR3 spells CASSRTGGAYEQYF. CDR3 in DNA: TGTGCCAGCAGCAGGACAGGGGGTGCCTACGAGCAGTACTTC.